The rows below give T cell receptor beta chains drawn from one sample of a study of CD8 T cells in Susac syndrome. TCRdb reprocessed the immunoSEQ multiplex PCR reads with MiXCR, giving one entry per CDR3 protein. The sample includes 200,000 to 250,000 distinct CDR3 sequences, 90% to 95% of them seen just once. Material: CD4+ T cells from PBMCs. The receptor source for this set is a human donor with multiple sclerosis. CDR3s include the opening cysteine and the closing phenylalanine or tryptophan. Fields, in order: V gene, clone size, CDR3 length, J gene, D gene, CDR3 DNA, CDR3 protein. The D gene is left open where the match is weak. Clone size is stated in some rows and not others, as once, few, many or a class when expanded.

v_gene: TRBV4-1
abundance: -
len: 14
j_gene: TRBJ2-7
d_gene: TRBD2
CDR3nt: TGCGCCAGCAGCCAACCAGCGGGGGGGCCAGGGCAGTACTTC
CDR3aa: CASSQPAGGPGQYF

v_gene: TRBV28
abundance: -
len: 14
j_gene: TRBJ2-7
d_gene: -
CDR3nt: TGTGCCAGCAGTTTTCGGAATCTGCCCCACGAGCAGTACTTC
CDR3aa: CASSFRNLPHEQYF

v_gene: TRBV24-1
abundance: -
len: 15
j_gene: TRBJ2-5
d_gene: -
CDR3nt: TGTGCCACCAGTGCCGGAGGGGCGCCCCAAGAGACCCAGTACTTC
CDR3aa: CATSAGGAPQETQYF

v_gene: TRBV5-1
abundance: -
len: 15
j_gene: TRBJ2-5
d_gene: TRBD2
CDR3nt: TGCGCCAGCAGCGCCTTTATAGCGGGAATAGAGACCCAGTACTTC
CDR3aa: CASSAFIAGIETQYF

v_gene: TRBV30
abundance: few
len: 12
j_gene: TRBJ1-2
d_gene: -
CDR3nt: TGTGCCTGGAGTGGCGGCCAGTATGGCTACACCTTC
CDR3aa: CAWSGGQYGYTF

v_gene: TRBV2
abundance: -
len: 12
j_gene: TRBJ2-4
d_gene: -
CDR3nt: TGTGCCAGCAGTGTTAGTTCCGGGACTGGAAGCTTC
CDR3aa: CASSVSSGTGSF

v_gene: TRBV14
abundance: few
len: 16
j_gene: TRBJ2-3
d_gene: -
CDR3nt: TGTGCCAGCAGCAGCCGCCGGGGGGCGAGCACAGATACGCAGTATTTT
CDR3aa: CASSSRRGASTDTQYF

v_gene: TRBV29-1
abundance: -
len: 13
j_gene: TRBJ1-1
d_gene: TRBD1
CDR3nt: TGCAGCGCTGCAGGGGGCAGAGACACTGAAGCTTTCTTT
CDR3aa: CSAAGGRDTEAFF

v_gene: TRBV20-1
abundance: -
len: 17
j_gene: TRBJ1-5
d_gene: -
CDR3nt: TGCAGTGCTAGTAAGGCAGGTTGGAGCCTAAGCAATCAGCCCCAGCATTTT
CDR3aa: CSASKAGWSLSNQPQHF

v_gene: TRBV12-3/TRBV12-4
abundance: -
len: 13
j_gene: TRBJ1-2
d_gene: -
CDR3nt: TGTGCCAGCAGTTTACAGGGTAGAGATGGCTACACCTTC
CDR3aa: CASSLQGRDGYTF

v_gene: TRBV3-1
abundance: -
len: 15
j_gene: TRBJ1-5
d_gene: -
CDR3nt: TGTGCCAGCAGCCAAGAGCTGGGTGGTGCATGGCCCCAGCATTTT
CDR3aa: CASSQELGGAWPQHF

v_gene: TRBV27
abundance: -
len: 12
j_gene: TRBJ2-5
d_gene: -
CDR3nt: TGTGCCAGCAGTGCCGACAGGCAGGCCCAGTACTTC
CDR3aa: CASSADRQAQYF

v_gene: TRBV7-3
abundance: -
len: 16
j_gene: TRBJ2-1
d_gene: -
CDR3nt: TGTGCCAGCAGCGCCCAACCACAGGGAACCTACAATGAGCAGTTCTTC
CDR3aa: CASSAQPQGTYNEQFF

v_gene: TRBV7-3
abundance: -
len: 15
j_gene: TRBJ2-2
d_gene: -
CDR3nt: TGTGCCAGCAGCTCGGCCGGGACCACCCCCGGAGAGCTGTTTTTT
CDR3aa: CASSSAGTTPGELFF

v_gene: TRBV20-1
abundance: -
len: 15
j_gene: TRBJ2-2
d_gene: -
CDR3nt: TGCAGTGCTAGAGTGGCAGGGGTCGGAACCGGGGAGCTGTTTTTT
CDR3aa: CSARVAGVGTGELFF

v_gene: TRBV7-3
abundance: -
len: 20
j_gene: TRBJ1-1
d_gene: TRBD1
CDR3nt: TGTGCCAGCAGCCTACGGGGGACAGGGGGCTTCAACGTAATGAACACTGAAGCTTTCTTT
CDR3aa: CASSLRGTGGFNVMNTEAFF

v_gene: TRBV30
abundance: -
len: 15
j_gene: TRBJ1-1
d_gene: TRBD1
CDR3nt: TGTGCCTGGAGTGTACCGGGACAGGGGAATGCCCAAGCTTTCTTT
CDR3aa: CAWSVPGQGNAQAFF

v_gene: TRBV18
abundance: -
len: 15
j_gene: TRBJ1-2
d_gene: -
CDR3nt: TGTGCCAGCTCACCACTGGGAGACGCAATCTATGGCTACACCTTC
CDR3aa: CASSPLGDAIYGYTF

v_gene: TRBV4-1
abundance: once
len: 18
j_gene: TRBJ2-6
d_gene: TRBD2
CDR3nt: TGCGCCAGCAGCCAAGAAACTAGCGGGGCCTCTGGGGCCAACGTCCTGACTTTC
CDR3aa: CASSQETSGASGANVLTF

v_gene: TRBV19
abundance: -
len: 12
j_gene: TRBJ1-1
d_gene: TRBD1
CDR3nt: TGTGCCAGTAGGGGGACAGACACTGAAGCTTTCTTT
CDR3aa: CASRGTDTEAFF

v_gene: TRBV6-5
abundance: -
len: 15
j_gene: TRBJ2-2
d_gene: -
CDR3nt: TGTGCCAGCAGTTACTTAGGGGGGGCCTCCGGGGAGCTGTTTTTT
CDR3aa: CASSYLGGASGELFF

v_gene: TRBV7-9
abundance: -
len: 15
j_gene: TRBJ1-2
d_gene: TRBD1
CDR3nt: TGTGCCAGCAGCTTAGGAGGGACAGGGGGAGATGGCTACACCTTC
CDR3aa: CASSLGGTGGDGYTF

v_gene: TRBV30
abundance: once
len: 13
j_gene: TRBJ2-2
d_gene: -
CDR3nt: TGTGCCTGGAGTCGTACAGGTCTCGGGGAGCTGTTTTTT
CDR3aa: CAWSRTGLGELFF

v_gene: TRBV19
abundance: -
len: 15
j_gene: TRBJ1-2
d_gene: TRBD1
CDR3nt: TGTGCCAGCGGTTTGGCGGGACAGGGGATCATTGGCTACACCTTC
CDR3aa: CASGLAGQGIIGYTF

v_gene: TRBV3-1
abundance: -
len: 15
j_gene: TRBJ1-1
d_gene: -
CDR3nt: TGTGCCAGCAGCCAATTCGCAGGGCAGAACACTGAAGCTTTCTTT
CDR3aa: CASSQFAGQNTEAFF

v_gene: TRBV9
abundance: -
len: 13
j_gene: TRBJ2-1
d_gene: -
CDR3nt: TGTGCCAGCAGCGGGGACGCTTACAATGAGCAGTTCTTC
CDR3aa: CASSGDAYNEQFF

v_gene: TRBV9
abundance: -
len: 15
j_gene: TRBJ2-1
d_gene: TRBD2
CDR3nt: TGTGCCAGCAGCGCCGTAGGCGGGGGGCAGGATGAGCAGTTCTTC
CDR3aa: CASSAVGGGQDEQFF

v_gene: TRBV7-9
abundance: -
len: 13
j_gene: TRBJ2-3
d_gene: -
CDR3nt: TGTGCCAGCAGTCCGGCAGGGGGGGATACGCAGTATTTT
CDR3aa: CASSPAGGDTQYF

v_gene: TRBV19
abundance: -
len: 13
j_gene: TRBJ1-1
d_gene: -
CDR3nt: TGTGCCAGTAGTGAACTCTCAGGGGCGGCAGCTTTCTTT
CDR3aa: CASSELSGAAAFF

v_gene: TRBV10-2
abundance: -
len: 13
j_gene: TRBJ2-5
d_gene: TRBD2
CDR3nt: TGCGCCAGCAGGAGACTAGCTCAAGAGACCCAGTACTTC
CDR3aa: CASRRLAQETQYF

v_gene: TRBV29-1
abundance: -
len: 13
j_gene: TRBJ1-5
d_gene: -
CDR3nt: TGCAGCGTTGCTCCCGCCCGCAATCAGCCCCAGCATTTT
CDR3aa: CSVAPARNQPQHF

v_gene: TRBV5-1
abundance: -
len: 15
j_gene: TRBJ2-7
d_gene: -
CDR3nt: TGCGCCAGCAGCTTGATCGGGGCGTCGAAAGGCGAGCAGTACTTC
CDR3aa: CASSLIGASKGEQYF

v_gene: TRBV13
abundance: -
len: 15
j_gene: TRBJ1-1
d_gene: -
CDR3nt: TGTGCCAGCAGCTCCAGACTGACACAGCATTCTGAAGCTTTCTTT
CDR3aa: CASSSRLTQHSEAFF

v_gene: TRBV20-1
abundance: -
len: 18
j_gene: TRBJ2-5
d_gene: -
CDR3nt: TGCAGTGCTAGAGAAGTCGTCCTACGCCGGAAGGTGGGGGGGACCCAGTACTTC
CDR3aa: CSAREVVLRRKVGGTQYF

v_gene: TRBV5-4
abundance: -
len: 16
j_gene: TRBJ2-1
d_gene: TRBD2
CDR3nt: TGTGCCAGCAGCTTAGAGGGTAGCGGGGCCTACAATGAGCAGTTCTTC
CDR3aa: CASSLEGSGAYNEQFF

v_gene: TRBV5-1
abundance: -
len: 14
j_gene: TRBJ1-5
d_gene: TRBD1
CDR3nt: TGCGCCAGCAGCGCCGGACAGGGGGATCAGCCCCAGCATTTT
CDR3aa: CASSAGQGDQPQHF

v_gene: TRBV29-1
abundance: -
len: 15
j_gene: TRBJ2-3
d_gene: TRBD1
CDR3nt: TGCAGCGTTGATAGTGACAGGGGTCGGCCAGATACGCAGTATTTT
CDR3aa: CSVDSDRGRPDTQYF

v_gene: TRBV28
abundance: few
len: 11
j_gene: TRBJ1-1
d_gene: -
CDR3nt: TGTGCCAGCAGGGGCCGACCTGAAGCTTTCTTT
CDR3aa: CASRGRPEAFF

v_gene: TRBV5-1
abundance: -
len: 17
j_gene: TRBJ2-6
d_gene: -
CDR3nt: TGCGCCAGCAGCTTGGAAGCAGGGGCGGCCGGGGCCAACGTCCTGACTTTC
CDR3aa: CASSLEAGAAGANVLTF

v_gene: TRBV5-1
abundance: -
len: 15
j_gene: TRBJ2-7
d_gene: -
CDR3nt: TGCGCCAGCAGCTTGGCAGGACAGCCTACCTACGAGCAGTACTTC
CDR3aa: CASSLAGQPTYEQYF

v_gene: TRBV12-3/TRBV12-4
abundance: -
len: 15
j_gene: TRBJ1-1
d_gene: -
CDR3nt: TGTGCCAGCAGTACAGGGCGCTCGATGAACACTGAAGCTTTCTTT
CDR3aa: CASSTGRSMNTEAFF

v_gene: TRBV12-3/TRBV12-4
abundance: -
len: 16
j_gene: TRBJ1-5
d_gene: -
CDR3nt: TGTGCCAGCAGCCAATCACTGTCTAGCGAGGGGCAGCCCCAGCATTTT
CDR3aa: CASSQSLSSEGQPQHF

v_gene: TRBV7-9
abundance: -
len: 12
j_gene: TRBJ2-7
d_gene: -
CDR3nt: TGTGCCAGCAGCTTTTTGTCCTACGAGCAGTACTTC
CDR3aa: CASSFLSYEQYF

v_gene: TRBV2
abundance: -
len: 11
j_gene: TRBJ2-7
d_gene: -
CDR3nt: TGTGCCAGCAGTGGACCTTACGAGCAGTACTTC
CDR3aa: CASSGPYEQYF

v_gene: TRBV9
abundance: -
len: 16
j_gene: TRBJ2-1
d_gene: -
CDR3nt: TGTGCCAGCAGCGTAGTCGGCGGGAAGGGGAACAATGAGCAGTTCTTC
CDR3aa: CASSVVGGKGNNEQFF

v_gene: TRBV24-1
abundance: -
len: 11
j_gene: TRBJ2-3
d_gene: -
CDR3nt: TGTGCCACCAGTGGAACAGATACGCAGTATTTT
CDR3aa: CATSGTDTQYF

v_gene: TRBV4-1
abundance: -
len: 14
j_gene: TRBJ1-2
d_gene: -
CDR3nt: TGCGCCAGCAGCCAAGAGGCCGTTAACTATGGCTACACCTTC
CDR3aa: CASSQEAVNYGYTF

v_gene: TRBV3-1
abundance: -
len: 17
j_gene: TRBJ2-3
d_gene: TRBD2
CDR3nt: TGTGCCAGCAGCCGCCGACTAGCGGGGAAAATGACAGATACGCAGTATTTT
CDR3aa: CASSRRLAGKMTDTQYF

v_gene: TRBV27
abundance: -
len: 15
j_gene: TRBJ2-7
d_gene: TRBD1
CDR3nt: TGTGCCAGCAGCCGTGCCACAGGGGGGTTCTACGAGCAGTACTTC
CDR3aa: CASSRATGGFYEQYF

v_gene: TRBV3-1
abundance: -
len: 14
j_gene: TRBJ1-3
d_gene: -
CDR3nt: TGTGCCAGCAGGGGGACTTCCTCTGGAAACACCATATATTTT
CDR3aa: CASRGTSSGNTIYF

v_gene: TRBV5-1
abundance: once
len: 15
j_gene: TRBJ1-1
d_gene: -
CDR3nt: TGCGCCAGCAGCTTGGAGGCGGTCGGGAACACTGAAGTTTTCTTT
CDR3aa: CASSLEAVGNTEVFF

v_gene: TRBV6-1
abundance: -
len: 16
j_gene: TRBJ2-6
d_gene: -
CDR3nt: TGTGCCAGCAAGGACGGCGAACCCTCTGGGGCCAACGTCCTGACTTTC
CDR3aa: CASKDGEPSGANVLTF

v_gene: TRBV6-1
abundance: once
len: 16
j_gene: TRBJ2-1
d_gene: TRBD2
CDR3nt: TGTGCCAGCACACCGGGGGCGGGCGGGAGGTACAATGAGCAGTTCTTC
CDR3aa: CASTPGAGGRYNEQFF

v_gene: TRBV7-9
abundance: -
len: 15
j_gene: TRBJ2-2
d_gene: TRBD1
CDR3nt: TGTGCCAGCAAGGAGGCAGGGGGCGCGGCGGGGGAGCTGTTTTTT
CDR3aa: CASKEAGGAAGELFF